This T cell receptor (beta chain) is from a study of blood T cells in healthy people across ages. Findings and limits, study-wide: Long-lived and aged donors differed, with more naive CD4+ cells and higher diversity in the long-lived.

The CDR3 is 17 residues long. Germline V lookup: CDR1 SGHTA, CDR2 FQGNSA. The use of a sample-barcoded 5' primer and a J-beta primer mix characterized a second PCR of about 7 to 12 cycles. A single record per CDR3 protein comes from TCRdb applying MiXCR to the 5' RACE reads. The sample consists of around 1,800,000 distinct CDR3 sequences, approximately 40% of them appearing once. As for this clonotype: Its antigen remains unknown.

Material for sequencing was blood. V usage is TRBV7-2 and J usage is TRBJ2-4, with 12 bases matching TRBD1. The assigned J gene may be wrong: the sequence end matches TRBJ2-5 better. The sequence derives from a human donor in good health. The CDR3 coding sequence is TGTGCCAGCGGCTCGGGACAGGGGGCCGGAATGGGCGAGACCCAGTACTTC. This codes for CASGSGQGAGMGETQYF.